This T cell receptor (beta chain) was documented in a study of T cells in Graves' hyperthyroidism and ophthalmopathy. Using RNA transcripts as the source, TCR beta CDR3 regions were amplified. In the first-round RT-PCR of the TCR CDR3, the HTBI primer set was used. TCRdb processed the multiplex PCR reads anew with MiXCR; each CDR3 protein has one entry. Of 300,000 to 450,000 distinct CDR3 sequences listed, around 13% are singletons. This clonotype was picked up many times. V was clipped by 5 bases and J by 2 bases, with 11 bases between them. In germline, CDR1 is MNHNS, CDR2 SASEGT. The CDR3 totals 14 residues.

Sequencing was done on a sample of blood. This chain links TRBV6-1 with TRBJ2-3, with D tentatively TRBD1 (5 bases). This receptor was obtained from a woman aged 18 to 35 with Graves' hyperthyroidism. CDR3 region: CASSLTESTDTQYF. The CDR3 DNA is TGTGCCAGCAGTCTGACAGAGTCCACAGATACGCAGTATTTT.